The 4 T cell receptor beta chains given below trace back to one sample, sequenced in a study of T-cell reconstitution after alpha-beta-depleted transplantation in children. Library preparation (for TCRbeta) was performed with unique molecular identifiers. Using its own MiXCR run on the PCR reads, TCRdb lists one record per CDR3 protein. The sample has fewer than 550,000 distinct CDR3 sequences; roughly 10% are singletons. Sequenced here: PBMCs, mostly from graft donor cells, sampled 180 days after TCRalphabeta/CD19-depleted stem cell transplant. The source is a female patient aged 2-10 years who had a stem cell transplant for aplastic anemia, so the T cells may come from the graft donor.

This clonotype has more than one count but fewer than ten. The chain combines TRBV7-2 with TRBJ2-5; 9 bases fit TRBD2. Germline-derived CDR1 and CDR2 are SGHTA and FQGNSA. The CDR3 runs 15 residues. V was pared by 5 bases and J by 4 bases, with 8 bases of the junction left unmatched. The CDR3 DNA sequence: TGTGCCAGCAGCCAATATAGCGGGAGCTCAGAGACCCAGTACTTC. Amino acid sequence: CASSQYSGSSETQYF.

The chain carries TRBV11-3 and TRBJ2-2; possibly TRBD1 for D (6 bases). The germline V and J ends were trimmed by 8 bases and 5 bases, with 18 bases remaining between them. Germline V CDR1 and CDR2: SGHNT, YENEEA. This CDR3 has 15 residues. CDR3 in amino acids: CASLEGGTSTGELFF. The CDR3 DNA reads TGTGCCAGCCTCGAAGGGGGTACGTCGACCGGGGAGCTGTTTTTT.

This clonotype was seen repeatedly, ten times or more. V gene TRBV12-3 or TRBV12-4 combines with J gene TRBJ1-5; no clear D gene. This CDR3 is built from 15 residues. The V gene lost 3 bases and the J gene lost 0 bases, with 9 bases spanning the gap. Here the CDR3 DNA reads TGTGCCAGCAGTTTGGCAGAGATTAGCAATCAGCCCCAGCATTTT. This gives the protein CASSLAEISNQPQHF.

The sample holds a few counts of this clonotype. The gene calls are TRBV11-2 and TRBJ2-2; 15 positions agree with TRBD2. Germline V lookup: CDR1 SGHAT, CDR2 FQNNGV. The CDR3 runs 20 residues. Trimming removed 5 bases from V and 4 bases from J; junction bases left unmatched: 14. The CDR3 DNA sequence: TGTGCCAGCAGCCCCAGGATACTCGGACTAGCGGGAGGGCGCACCGGGGAGCTGTTTTTT. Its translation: CASSPRILGLAGGRTGELFF. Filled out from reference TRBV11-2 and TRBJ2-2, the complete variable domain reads EAGVAQSPRYKIIEKRQSVAFWCNPISGHATLYWYQQILGQGPKLLIQFQNNGVVDDSQLPKDRFSAERLKGVDSTLKIQPAKLEDSAVYLCASSPRILGLAGGRTGELFFGEGSRLTVL.